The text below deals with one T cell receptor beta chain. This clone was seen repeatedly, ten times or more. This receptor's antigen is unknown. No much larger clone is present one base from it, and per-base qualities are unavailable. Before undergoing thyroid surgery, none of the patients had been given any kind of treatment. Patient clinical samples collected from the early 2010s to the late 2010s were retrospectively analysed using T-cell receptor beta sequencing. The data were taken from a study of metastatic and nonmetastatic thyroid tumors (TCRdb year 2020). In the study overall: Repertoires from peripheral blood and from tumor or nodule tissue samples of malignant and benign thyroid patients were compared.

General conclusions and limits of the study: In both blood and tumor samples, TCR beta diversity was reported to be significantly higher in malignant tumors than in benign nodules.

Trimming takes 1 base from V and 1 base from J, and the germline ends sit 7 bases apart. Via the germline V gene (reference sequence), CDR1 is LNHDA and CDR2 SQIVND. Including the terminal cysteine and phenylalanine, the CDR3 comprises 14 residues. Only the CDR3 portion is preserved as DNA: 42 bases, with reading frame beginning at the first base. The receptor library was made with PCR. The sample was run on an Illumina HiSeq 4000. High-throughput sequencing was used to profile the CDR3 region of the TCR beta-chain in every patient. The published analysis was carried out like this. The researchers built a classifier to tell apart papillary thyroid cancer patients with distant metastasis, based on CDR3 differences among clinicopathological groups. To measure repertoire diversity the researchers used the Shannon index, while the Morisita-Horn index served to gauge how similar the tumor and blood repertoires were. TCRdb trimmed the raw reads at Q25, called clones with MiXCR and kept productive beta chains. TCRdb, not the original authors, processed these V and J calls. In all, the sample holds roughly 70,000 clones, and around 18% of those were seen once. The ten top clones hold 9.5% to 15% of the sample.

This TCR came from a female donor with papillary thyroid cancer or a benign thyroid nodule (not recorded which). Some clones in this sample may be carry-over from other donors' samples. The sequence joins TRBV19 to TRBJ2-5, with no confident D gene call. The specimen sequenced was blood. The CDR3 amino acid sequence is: CASSIAHSQETQYF. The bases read TGTGCCAGTAGTATAGCCCACTCCCAAGAGACCCAGTACTTC.